This T cell receptor (beta chain) was sequenced for a study of blood T cells in healthy people across ages. With a J-beta primer mix and a sample-barcoded 5' primer, a second PCR ran roughly 6 to 12 cycles. CDR3-containing paired-end reads numbered at least 2.5 million in each sample. Each CDR3 protein is one row after TCRdb ran MiXCR on the 5' RACE reads. The sample yields about 1.4 million distinct CDR3 sequences, around 59% seen once. Healthy individuals of Caucasian origin from Russia, aged about 6 to 95, served as donors. Each sample gave at least 6.5 million isolated PBMCs. The germline CDR1 and CDR2 sequences are SGHAT and FQNNGV. J was trimmed by 3 bases and V by 0 bases; bases with no gene match: 8. The CDR3 has 17 amino acids.

This receptor was obtained from a man aged 18 to 29 in good health. The sample taken for sequencing was blood. The gene calls are TRBV11-2 and TRBJ2-7; 10 nucleotides line up with TRBD2. The CDR3 sequence is CASSLEPRLAGVYEQYF. The CDR3, as DNA: TGTGCCAGCAGCTTAGAACCTCGGCTAGCGGGGGTCTACGAGCAGTACTTC. Full variable domain (rest looked up from reference TRBV11-2 and TRBJ2-7): EAGVAQSPRYKIIEKRQSVAFWCNPISGHATLYWYQQILGQGPKLLIQFQNNGVVDDSQLPKDRFSAERLKGVDSTLKIQPAKLEDSAVYLCASSLEPRLAGVYEQYFGPGTRLTVT.